A selection of T cell receptor beta chains follows, all from one sample in a study of T cells in Graves' hyperthyroidism and ophthalmopathy. TCRdb itself ran the multiplex PCR reads through MiXCR, one entry per CDR3 protein. Altogether approximately 430,000 distinct CDR3 sequences are present, 15% to 19% being singletons, with the ten largest covering roughly an eighth. Sequences were obtained from blood. The receptors were sampled from a woman under 30 with Graves' hyperthyroidism. CDR3s include the opening cysteine and the closing phenylalanine or tryptophan. Fields, in order: CDR3 length, clone size, D gene, V gene, J gene, CDR3 DNA, CDR3 protein. D genes are given only for firm matches. Part of the rows lack a size; the others show once, few, many or a class for expanded clones.

len: 16
abundance: many
d_gene: .
v_gene: TRBV11-2
j_gene: TRBJ2-4
CDR3nt: TGTGCCAGCAGCCGGGGGGCAGGGGTGGTCGAAAACATTCAGTACTTC
CDR3aa: CASSRGAGVVENIQYF

len: 14
abundance: .
d_gene: TRBD2
v_gene: TRBV10-3
j_gene: TRBJ2-1
CDR3nt: TGTGCCATCAGTGAGTCACCGGGAGGCAATGAGCAGTTCTTC
CDR3aa: CAISESPGGNEQFF

len: 15
abundance: few
d_gene: .
v_gene: TRBV6-2/TRBV6-3
j_gene: TRBJ2-1
CDR3nt: TGTGCCAGCAGTTACGAGTCGGGGTCCTACAATGAGCAGTTCTTC
CDR3aa: CASSYESGSYNEQFF

len: 14
abundance: .
d_gene: .
v_gene: TRBV20-1
j_gene: TRBJ1-3
CDR3nt: TGCAGTGCGCCAACTTCGTTCTCTGGAAACACCATATATTTT
CDR3aa: CSAPTSFSGNTIYF

len: 14
abundance: many
d_gene: .
v_gene: TRBV24-1
j_gene: TRBJ2-5
CDR3nt: TGTGCCACCAGTGAAGGCGGGTGGTCAGAGACCCAGTACTTC
CDR3aa: CATSEGGWSETQYF

len: 13
abundance: many
d_gene: .
v_gene: TRBV29-1
j_gene: TRBJ1-5
CDR3nt: TGCAGCGTTTGGACAGCTAGCAATCAGCCCCAGCATTTT
CDR3aa: CSVWTASNQPQHF

len: 17
abundance: .
d_gene: TRBD2
v_gene: TRBV20-1
j_gene: TRBJ2-7
CDR3nt: TGCAGTGCTAGACTACCACTAGCGGGAGGTCTTGCCTACGAGCAGTACTTC
CDR3aa: CSARLPLAGGLAYEQYF

len: 13
abundance: many
d_gene: .
v_gene: TRBV6-1
j_gene: TRBJ2-1
CDR3nt: TGTGCCAGCAGTCATGGGACATCGGGAGAGCAGTTCTTC
CDR3aa: CASSHGTSGEQFF

len: 15
abundance: .
d_gene: .
v_gene: TRBV19
j_gene: TRBJ2-2
CDR3nt: TGTGCCAGTAGTTTTCGGGCCCGATCCACCGGGGAGCTGTTTTTT
CDR3aa: CASSFRARSTGELFF

len: 16
abundance: many
d_gene: TRBD1
v_gene: TRBV5-5
j_gene: TRBJ2-3
CDR3nt: TGTGCCAGCAGCTCTGGGACAGTCGGGGTCGTAGATACGCAGTATTTT
CDR3aa: CASSSGTVGVVDTQYF

len: 18
abundance: many
d_gene: .
v_gene: TRBV3-1
j_gene: TRBJ2-7
CDR3nt: TGTGCCAGCATGGGGGTATCGGGCCGGGACGCAAAAATCTACGAGCAGTACTTC
CDR3aa: CASMGVSGRDAKIYEQYF

len: 13
abundance: .
d_gene: .
v_gene: TRBV4-1
j_gene: TRBJ2-1
CDR3nt: TGCGCCAGCACCACCGCAGGGGTCAGTGAGCAGTTCTTC
CDR3aa: CASTTAGVSEQFF

len: 15
abundance: .
d_gene: TRBD1
v_gene: TRBV11-1
j_gene: TRBJ2-2
CDR3nt: TGTGCCAGCAACCGACAGGGGAGTGATGCCGGGGAGCTGTTTTTT
CDR3aa: CASNRQGSDAGELFF

len: 15
abundance: .
d_gene: TRBD1
v_gene: TRBV6-2/TRBV6-3
j_gene: TRBJ1-6
CDR3nt: TGTGCCAGCAGACCCGGACAGGTCATTAATTCACCCCTCCACTTT
CDR3aa: CASRPGQVINSPLHF

len: 12
abundance: few
d_gene: TRBD1
v_gene: TRBV7-2
j_gene: TRBJ1-1
CDR3nt: TGTGCCAGCAGCGCGAGTAACAGGGGAGCTTTCTTT
CDR3aa: CASSASNRGAFF

len: 11
abundance: .
d_gene: .
v_gene: TRBV2
j_gene: TRBJ1-1
CDR3nt: TGTGCCACCTCGGGGAACACTGAAGCTTTCTTT
CDR3aa: CATSGNTEAFF

len: 15
abundance: many
d_gene: TRBD1
v_gene: TRBV20-1
j_gene: TRBJ2-7
CDR3nt: TGCAGTGCTAGGCCTAGACAGGGGATCATCTACGAGCAGTACTTC
CDR3aa: CSARPRQGIIYEQYF

len: 15
abundance: many
d_gene: TRBD1
v_gene: TRBV18
j_gene: TRBJ1-1
CDR3nt: TGTGCCAGCTCACGAGCGGGACAGCTGAACACTGAAGCTTTCTTT
CDR3aa: CASSRAGQLNTEAFF

len: 16
abundance: .
d_gene: .
v_gene: TRBV7-3
j_gene: TRBJ1-1
CDR3nt: TGTGCCAGCAGCTTAACCCAGTTGTCACTGAACACTGAAGCTTTCTTT
CDR3aa: CASSLTQLSLNTEAFF

len: 15
abundance: many
d_gene: TRBD1
v_gene: TRBV20-1
j_gene: TRBJ1-1
CDR3nt: TGCAGTGCTCTCCCGGACAGGGGATGGTACACTGAAGCTTTCTTT
CDR3aa: CSALPDRGWYTEAFF

len: 13
abundance: many
d_gene: .
v_gene: TRBV7-2
j_gene: TRBJ1-1
CDR3nt: TGTGCCAGCAGCTTGGGCAGGGCCATTGAAGCTTTCTTT
CDR3aa: CASSLGRAIEAFF

len: 14
abundance: many
d_gene: .
v_gene: TRBV20-1
j_gene: TRBJ2-1
CDR3nt: TGCAGTGGGGCCCTCAGGGGGGAGGGTAGTGAGCAGTTCTTC
CDR3aa: CSGALRGEGSEQFF

len: 13
abundance: few
d_gene: .
v_gene: TRBV5-1
j_gene: TRBJ1-1
CDR3nt: TGCGCCAGCACCCCTCGGGGGAACACTGAAGCTTTCTTT
CDR3aa: CASTPRGNTEAFF

len: 15
abundance: many
d_gene: .
v_gene: TRBV3-1
j_gene: TRBJ2-5
CDR3nt: TGTGCCAGCAGCCCGGCAGGGCGGACCCAAGAGACCCAGTACTTC
CDR3aa: CASSPAGRTQETQYF

len: 15
abundance: many
d_gene: TRBD1
v_gene: TRBV6-1
j_gene: TRBJ1-2
CDR3nt: TGTGCCAGCAGTGCCTTGACAGGGACGAACTATGGCTACACCTTC
CDR3aa: CASSALTGTNYGYTF

len: 14
abundance: many
d_gene: .
v_gene: TRBV2
j_gene: TRBJ1-5
CDR3nt: TGTGCCAGCACCTCAAGGTATAGCAATCAGCCCCAGCATTTT
CDR3aa: CASTSRYSNQPQHF

len: 12
abundance: .
d_gene: .
v_gene: TRBV6-2/TRBV6-3
j_gene: TRBJ2-7
CDR3nt: TGTGCCAGCAGTTCCTACCCCGGCGAGCAGTACTTC
CDR3aa: CASSSYPGEQYF

len: 12
abundance: many
d_gene: TRBD1
v_gene: TRBV28
j_gene: TRBJ1-5
CDR3nt: TGTGCCAGAGACAGGGACAATCAGCCCCAGCATTTT
CDR3aa: CARDRDNQPQHF

len: 16
abundance: .
d_gene: TRBD2
v_gene: TRBV20-1
j_gene: TRBJ2-3
CDR3nt: TGCAGTGCTAGGGGCCAACTAGCGGGGGGCGCAGATACGCAGTATTTT
CDR3aa: CSARGQLAGGADTQYF

len: 14
abundance: .
d_gene: TRBD2
v_gene: TRBV6-1
j_gene: TRBJ2-5
CDR3nt: TGTGCCAGCAGTGGCCGACTAGCGCTCGAGACCCAGTACTTC
CDR3aa: CASSGRLALETQYF

len: 16
abundance: many
d_gene: TRBD1
v_gene: TRBV3-1
j_gene: TRBJ1-5
CDR3nt: TGTGCCAGCAGCAGATGGACAGGGACGAGCAATCAGCCCCAGCATTTT
CDR3aa: CASSRWTGTSNQPQHF

len: 16
abundance: many
d_gene: .
v_gene: TRBV27
j_gene: TRBJ2-3
CDR3nt: TGTGCCAGCAGTCCATTGGGGGGGGCAATTCGAGATACGCAGTATTTT
CDR3aa: CASSPLGGAIRDTQYF

len: 17
abundance: few
d_gene: .
v_gene: TRBV20-1
j_gene: TRBJ1-1
CDR3nt: TGCAGTGCTAGAGACCCCCGAGGGGGTCTTAGGAACACTGAAGCTTTCTTT
CDR3aa: CSARDPRGGLRNTEAFF

len: 11
abundance: few
d_gene: .
v_gene: TRBV29-1
j_gene: TRBJ1-2
CDR3nt: TGCAGCGTTGAAGCCGGCAATGGCTACACCTTC
CDR3aa: CSVEAGNGYTF

len: 15
abundance: many
d_gene: TRBD1
v_gene: TRBV6-1
j_gene: TRBJ1-2
CDR3nt: TGTGCCAGCAGTCCCCCGGGACAGGGGTTGCGTGGCTACACCTTC
CDR3aa: CASSPPGQGLRGYTF

len: 14
abundance: many
d_gene: .
v_gene: TRBV28
j_gene: TRBJ1-5
CDR3nt: TGTGCCAGCAGCCCCCGGGGGGGGGTCCAGCCCCAGCATTTT
CDR3aa: CASSPRGGVQPQHF

len: 15
abundance: many
d_gene: .
v_gene: TRBV12-3/TRBV12-4
j_gene: TRBJ1-1
CDR3nt: TGTGCCAGCAGTTTTCCTAAAGGCCTGAACACTGAAGCTTTCTTT
CDR3aa: CASSFPKGLNTEAFF

len: 17
abundance: .
d_gene: TRBD1
v_gene: TRBV7-2
j_gene: TRBJ2-6
CDR3nt: TGTGCCAGCAGCTCGGGACAGGGGGTTACTGGGGCCAACGTCCTGACTTTC
CDR3aa: CASSSGQGVTGANVLTF

len: 19
abundance: many
d_gene: TRBD2
v_gene: TRBV12-3/TRBV12-4
j_gene: TRBJ2-1
CDR3nt: TGTGCCAGCAGTTTATCGGGACTAGCGGGGGGGCTATATTGGGATGAGCAGTTCTTC
CDR3aa: CASSLSGLAGGLYWDEQFF

len: 16
abundance: many
d_gene: .
v_gene: TRBV7-6
j_gene: TRBJ2-7
CDR3nt: TGTGCCAGCAGCTTGGGGGTTGGAGGGTACTCCTACGAGCAGTACTTC
CDR3aa: CASSLGVGGYSYEQYF

len: 15
abundance: few
d_gene: TRBD1
v_gene: TRBV9
j_gene: TRBJ1-1
CDR3nt: TGTGCCAGCAGCGCAGGACAGGGGGCGAACACTGAAGCTTTCTTT
CDR3aa: CASSAGQGANTEAFF

len: 17
abundance: .
d_gene: TRBD1
v_gene: TRBV3-1
j_gene: TRBJ1-4
CDR3nt: TGTGCCAGCAGCCCCCAAGGGGGCACAGGACCTAATGAAAAACTGTTTTTT
CDR3aa: CASSPQGGTGPNEKLFF

len: 15
abundance: few
d_gene: TRBD1
v_gene: TRBV7-2
j_gene: TRBJ1-2
CDR3nt: TGTGCCAGCAGCCCCCGGACAGGGATGAACTATGGCTACACCTTC
CDR3aa: CASSPRTGMNYGYTF

len: 17
abundance: .
d_gene: .
v_gene: TRBV20-1
j_gene: TRBJ1-5
CDR3nt: TGCAGTGCTCTCGACAACAGAAATACCTATAGCAATCAGCCCCAGCATTTT
CDR3aa: CSALDNRNTYSNQPQHF

len: 15
abundance: many
d_gene: .
v_gene: TRBV6-2/TRBV6-3
j_gene: TRBJ2-5
CDR3nt: TGTGCCAGCAGTTACGCCCGTCACCTACAAGAGACCCAGTACTTC
CDR3aa: CASSYARHLQETQYF

len: 14
abundance: .
d_gene: .
v_gene: TRBV28
j_gene: TRBJ2-7
CDR3nt: TGTGCCAGCAGTTCGCCCACCCAGACGGGGGAGCAGTACTTC
CDR3aa: CASSSPTQTGEQYF

len: 14
abundance: many
d_gene: .
v_gene: TRBV18
j_gene: TRBJ1-2
CDR3nt: TGTGCCAGCTCACCTATACCGGCTGTCTATGGCTACACCTTC
CDR3aa: CASSPIPAVYGYTF

len: 13
abundance: .
d_gene: .
v_gene: TRBV14
j_gene: TRBJ2-7
CDR3nt: TGTGCCAGCAGCCGGCTGGGGGGTTACGAGCAGTACTTC
CDR3aa: CASSRLGGYEQYF

len: 11
abundance: many
d_gene: .
v_gene: TRBV11-3
j_gene: TRBJ1-1
CDR3nt: TGTGCCAGCAGCTCACAGTGGCGGGCTTTCTTT
CDR3aa: CASSSQWRAFF